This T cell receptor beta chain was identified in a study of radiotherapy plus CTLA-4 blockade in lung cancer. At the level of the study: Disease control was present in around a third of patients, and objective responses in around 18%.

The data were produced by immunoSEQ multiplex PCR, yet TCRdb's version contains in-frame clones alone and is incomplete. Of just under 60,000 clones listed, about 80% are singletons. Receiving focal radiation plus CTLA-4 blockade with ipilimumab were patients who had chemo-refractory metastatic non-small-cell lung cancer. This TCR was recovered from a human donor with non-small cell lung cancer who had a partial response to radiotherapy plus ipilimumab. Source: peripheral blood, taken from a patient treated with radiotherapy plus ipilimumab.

The CDR3 nucleotides are TGTGCCTCCCAAGGGGTCAGCCTTTCCTCACCCCTCCACTTT. It codes for CASQGVSLSSPLHF. The genes are TRBV6-5 and TRBJ1-6, with D perhaps TRBD1 (5 bases). CDR3 size: 14 residues. Trimming took 11 bases from V and 10 from J, leaving 21 bases between them. CDR1 and CDR2 from the germline V gene are MNHEY and SVGAGI.